The T cell receptor (beta chain) under discussion was sequenced for a study of shared clonotypes between healthy human individuals (dated by TCRdb to the early 2020s). A note on the overall study: Three men and a couple of women, aged 18 to 49 years, made up the cohort. To increase sequencing depth and limit assay-specific biases, different laboratories used diverse techniques to prepare libraries and sequence TCR repertoires. Leukapheresis yielded between about 0.94 and 9.5 billion PBMCs per donor. For each donor, three plates each were used for CD4 naive and CD4 memory, two plates were used for CD8 naive, and one plate was used for CD8 memory. To estimate repertoire size and how much clonotypes are shared between individuals, the study performed deep sequencing of blood TCR repertoires from a handful of healthy adults. General study outcomes and caveats: Naive subsets generally had larger estimated clonotype richness than memory subsets did. Higher generation probabilities were observed for clonotypes shared by all four sorted-subset donors than for non-shared clonotypes. Pairwise subsampling indicated that sequencing depth was expected to affect the degree of clonotype sharing among donors. Because the study included a small number of donors, the genetic and exposure-history diversity represented was limited. Even with the large sequencing depth, rarefaction of the sorted-subset datasets indicated that sequencing was incomplete. Only blood was sampled, and tissue TCR repertoires likely differ from those in blood. When a few donors were compared, the shared fraction of clonotypes was around 5% for naive CD4, around 4% for naive CD8, 2% to 2.5% for memory CD4, and roughly 0.4% for memory CD8.

In this sample, this clone turned up once. Its antigen remains unidentified. No base qualities exist here, and no much larger clone lies one base off it. The germline V and J ends show losses of 2 bases and 6 bases respectively, and no gene match explains 5 bases of the junction. Sequences MGHDK (CDR1) and SYGVNS (CDR2) are obtained from the germline V gene. The CDR3 runs 17 residues from the cysteine to the phenylalanine. Left in the record is the CDR3 DNA by itself, 51 bases read in frame from the first base. TCR CDR3 regions were amplified from genomic DNA by multiplex PCR using the deep immunoSEQ assay. Genomic DNA extracted from each cell subset was distributed evenly over all wells of several immunoSEQ 96-well plates, and each plate served as one replicate. For sorted subsets, each replicate PCR was loaded with 200 ng genomic DNA, equivalent to about 30,000 T cell genomes. The purified libraries were quantified using a Qubit 3.0 fluorometer, sized with a Bioanalyzer 2100, and then quantified again using the KAPA Library Quantification kit. Every immunoSEQ 96-well plate was sequenced on a dedicated single-read 150-cycle Illumina NextSeq 550 flow cell. The original pipeline was this. Because the immunoSEQ output held only junctional sequences and lacked quality scores, the filtering could not match the filtering applied to full-length reads. To assign V/J genes and CDR3, sequences were annotated against IMGT germline references using PyIR, a Python wrapper for IgBLAST v1.9. Reads were filtered out if the reads had weak V/J assignments (E-value above 1e-6), no CDR3, stop codons, out-of-frame junctions, or ambiguous translated residues. V3J clonotypes were defined by identical inferred V gene, J gene, and CDR3 amino acid sequence. To compute the percentage overlap between repertoires, the number of shared unique clonotypes was divided by the size of the smaller repertoire. Three approaches were used to assess repertoire richness: RTK rarefaction, the Chao1 estimator, and Recon v2.1 estimates of unobserved clonotypes. OLGA was used to compute generation probabilities for all TCRbeta clonotypes that the gDNA method yielded from a handful of donors. In TCRdb, the immuneACCESS table is reduced to in-frame sequences with V and J assigned. These tables do not hold every clone; where another copy was compared, an unresolved V gene accounts for under half, and the others remain unexplained. The V and J calls and clone size are taken from that table; D and trimming were inferred from the DNA. The sample contains some 900,000 clones, 70% to 85% of them found a single time. The leading ten clones occupy approximately 1.5% of the sample.

The donors were healthy, HIV-negative adults who had no recently reported acute infections or vaccinations. All donors were Caucasian adults living in Nashville, Tennessee, USA. Magnetic negative selection was used to enrich CD4+ T cells, after which naive cells were positively selected on CD45RA and the negative fraction became the memory subset. Blood was collected by leukapheresis, and PBMCs were isolated by Ficoll-Histopaque density gradient centrifugation and then cryopreserved in liquid nitrogen vapor phase. Analytical flow cytometry was used to check the purity and quantity of every magnetically sorted T cell population. Each sorted fraction had its genomic DNA isolated and then quantified by UV absorbance on a Nanodrop 2000c.

The sequence was obtained from a man aged 18 to 29 in good health. Specimen: memory CD4+ T cells sorted from blood. The sample's cell subset or site, from its label and the paper: CD45RA-negative fraction. This chain is built from TRBV25-1 and TRBJ2-2; TRBD2 matches 14 bases in the middle. The CDR3 region: CASSERLGLAGAGELFF. The DNA is as follows: TGTGCCAGCAGTGAACGTTTGGGACTAGCGGGGGCCGGGGAGCTGTTTTTT. Beyond the CDR3, the reference TRBV25-1 and TRBJ2-2 genes provide the residues; the full variable domain reads: EADIYQTPRYLVIGTGKKITLECSQTMGHDKMYWYQQDPGMELHLIHYSYGVNSTEKGDLSSESTVSRIRTEHFPLTLESARPSHTSQYLCASSERLGLAGAGELFFGEGSRLTVL.